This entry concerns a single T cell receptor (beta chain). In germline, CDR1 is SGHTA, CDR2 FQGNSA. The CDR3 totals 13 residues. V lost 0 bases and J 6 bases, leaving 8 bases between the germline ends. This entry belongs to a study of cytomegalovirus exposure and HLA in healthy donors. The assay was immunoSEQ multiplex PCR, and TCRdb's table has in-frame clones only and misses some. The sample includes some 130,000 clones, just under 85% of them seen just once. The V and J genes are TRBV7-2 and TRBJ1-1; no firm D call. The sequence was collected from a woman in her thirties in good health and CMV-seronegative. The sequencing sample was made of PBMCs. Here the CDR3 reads CASSLARYSEAFF. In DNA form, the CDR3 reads TGTGCCAGCAGCTTAGCTCGATACTCTGAAGCTTTCTTT.